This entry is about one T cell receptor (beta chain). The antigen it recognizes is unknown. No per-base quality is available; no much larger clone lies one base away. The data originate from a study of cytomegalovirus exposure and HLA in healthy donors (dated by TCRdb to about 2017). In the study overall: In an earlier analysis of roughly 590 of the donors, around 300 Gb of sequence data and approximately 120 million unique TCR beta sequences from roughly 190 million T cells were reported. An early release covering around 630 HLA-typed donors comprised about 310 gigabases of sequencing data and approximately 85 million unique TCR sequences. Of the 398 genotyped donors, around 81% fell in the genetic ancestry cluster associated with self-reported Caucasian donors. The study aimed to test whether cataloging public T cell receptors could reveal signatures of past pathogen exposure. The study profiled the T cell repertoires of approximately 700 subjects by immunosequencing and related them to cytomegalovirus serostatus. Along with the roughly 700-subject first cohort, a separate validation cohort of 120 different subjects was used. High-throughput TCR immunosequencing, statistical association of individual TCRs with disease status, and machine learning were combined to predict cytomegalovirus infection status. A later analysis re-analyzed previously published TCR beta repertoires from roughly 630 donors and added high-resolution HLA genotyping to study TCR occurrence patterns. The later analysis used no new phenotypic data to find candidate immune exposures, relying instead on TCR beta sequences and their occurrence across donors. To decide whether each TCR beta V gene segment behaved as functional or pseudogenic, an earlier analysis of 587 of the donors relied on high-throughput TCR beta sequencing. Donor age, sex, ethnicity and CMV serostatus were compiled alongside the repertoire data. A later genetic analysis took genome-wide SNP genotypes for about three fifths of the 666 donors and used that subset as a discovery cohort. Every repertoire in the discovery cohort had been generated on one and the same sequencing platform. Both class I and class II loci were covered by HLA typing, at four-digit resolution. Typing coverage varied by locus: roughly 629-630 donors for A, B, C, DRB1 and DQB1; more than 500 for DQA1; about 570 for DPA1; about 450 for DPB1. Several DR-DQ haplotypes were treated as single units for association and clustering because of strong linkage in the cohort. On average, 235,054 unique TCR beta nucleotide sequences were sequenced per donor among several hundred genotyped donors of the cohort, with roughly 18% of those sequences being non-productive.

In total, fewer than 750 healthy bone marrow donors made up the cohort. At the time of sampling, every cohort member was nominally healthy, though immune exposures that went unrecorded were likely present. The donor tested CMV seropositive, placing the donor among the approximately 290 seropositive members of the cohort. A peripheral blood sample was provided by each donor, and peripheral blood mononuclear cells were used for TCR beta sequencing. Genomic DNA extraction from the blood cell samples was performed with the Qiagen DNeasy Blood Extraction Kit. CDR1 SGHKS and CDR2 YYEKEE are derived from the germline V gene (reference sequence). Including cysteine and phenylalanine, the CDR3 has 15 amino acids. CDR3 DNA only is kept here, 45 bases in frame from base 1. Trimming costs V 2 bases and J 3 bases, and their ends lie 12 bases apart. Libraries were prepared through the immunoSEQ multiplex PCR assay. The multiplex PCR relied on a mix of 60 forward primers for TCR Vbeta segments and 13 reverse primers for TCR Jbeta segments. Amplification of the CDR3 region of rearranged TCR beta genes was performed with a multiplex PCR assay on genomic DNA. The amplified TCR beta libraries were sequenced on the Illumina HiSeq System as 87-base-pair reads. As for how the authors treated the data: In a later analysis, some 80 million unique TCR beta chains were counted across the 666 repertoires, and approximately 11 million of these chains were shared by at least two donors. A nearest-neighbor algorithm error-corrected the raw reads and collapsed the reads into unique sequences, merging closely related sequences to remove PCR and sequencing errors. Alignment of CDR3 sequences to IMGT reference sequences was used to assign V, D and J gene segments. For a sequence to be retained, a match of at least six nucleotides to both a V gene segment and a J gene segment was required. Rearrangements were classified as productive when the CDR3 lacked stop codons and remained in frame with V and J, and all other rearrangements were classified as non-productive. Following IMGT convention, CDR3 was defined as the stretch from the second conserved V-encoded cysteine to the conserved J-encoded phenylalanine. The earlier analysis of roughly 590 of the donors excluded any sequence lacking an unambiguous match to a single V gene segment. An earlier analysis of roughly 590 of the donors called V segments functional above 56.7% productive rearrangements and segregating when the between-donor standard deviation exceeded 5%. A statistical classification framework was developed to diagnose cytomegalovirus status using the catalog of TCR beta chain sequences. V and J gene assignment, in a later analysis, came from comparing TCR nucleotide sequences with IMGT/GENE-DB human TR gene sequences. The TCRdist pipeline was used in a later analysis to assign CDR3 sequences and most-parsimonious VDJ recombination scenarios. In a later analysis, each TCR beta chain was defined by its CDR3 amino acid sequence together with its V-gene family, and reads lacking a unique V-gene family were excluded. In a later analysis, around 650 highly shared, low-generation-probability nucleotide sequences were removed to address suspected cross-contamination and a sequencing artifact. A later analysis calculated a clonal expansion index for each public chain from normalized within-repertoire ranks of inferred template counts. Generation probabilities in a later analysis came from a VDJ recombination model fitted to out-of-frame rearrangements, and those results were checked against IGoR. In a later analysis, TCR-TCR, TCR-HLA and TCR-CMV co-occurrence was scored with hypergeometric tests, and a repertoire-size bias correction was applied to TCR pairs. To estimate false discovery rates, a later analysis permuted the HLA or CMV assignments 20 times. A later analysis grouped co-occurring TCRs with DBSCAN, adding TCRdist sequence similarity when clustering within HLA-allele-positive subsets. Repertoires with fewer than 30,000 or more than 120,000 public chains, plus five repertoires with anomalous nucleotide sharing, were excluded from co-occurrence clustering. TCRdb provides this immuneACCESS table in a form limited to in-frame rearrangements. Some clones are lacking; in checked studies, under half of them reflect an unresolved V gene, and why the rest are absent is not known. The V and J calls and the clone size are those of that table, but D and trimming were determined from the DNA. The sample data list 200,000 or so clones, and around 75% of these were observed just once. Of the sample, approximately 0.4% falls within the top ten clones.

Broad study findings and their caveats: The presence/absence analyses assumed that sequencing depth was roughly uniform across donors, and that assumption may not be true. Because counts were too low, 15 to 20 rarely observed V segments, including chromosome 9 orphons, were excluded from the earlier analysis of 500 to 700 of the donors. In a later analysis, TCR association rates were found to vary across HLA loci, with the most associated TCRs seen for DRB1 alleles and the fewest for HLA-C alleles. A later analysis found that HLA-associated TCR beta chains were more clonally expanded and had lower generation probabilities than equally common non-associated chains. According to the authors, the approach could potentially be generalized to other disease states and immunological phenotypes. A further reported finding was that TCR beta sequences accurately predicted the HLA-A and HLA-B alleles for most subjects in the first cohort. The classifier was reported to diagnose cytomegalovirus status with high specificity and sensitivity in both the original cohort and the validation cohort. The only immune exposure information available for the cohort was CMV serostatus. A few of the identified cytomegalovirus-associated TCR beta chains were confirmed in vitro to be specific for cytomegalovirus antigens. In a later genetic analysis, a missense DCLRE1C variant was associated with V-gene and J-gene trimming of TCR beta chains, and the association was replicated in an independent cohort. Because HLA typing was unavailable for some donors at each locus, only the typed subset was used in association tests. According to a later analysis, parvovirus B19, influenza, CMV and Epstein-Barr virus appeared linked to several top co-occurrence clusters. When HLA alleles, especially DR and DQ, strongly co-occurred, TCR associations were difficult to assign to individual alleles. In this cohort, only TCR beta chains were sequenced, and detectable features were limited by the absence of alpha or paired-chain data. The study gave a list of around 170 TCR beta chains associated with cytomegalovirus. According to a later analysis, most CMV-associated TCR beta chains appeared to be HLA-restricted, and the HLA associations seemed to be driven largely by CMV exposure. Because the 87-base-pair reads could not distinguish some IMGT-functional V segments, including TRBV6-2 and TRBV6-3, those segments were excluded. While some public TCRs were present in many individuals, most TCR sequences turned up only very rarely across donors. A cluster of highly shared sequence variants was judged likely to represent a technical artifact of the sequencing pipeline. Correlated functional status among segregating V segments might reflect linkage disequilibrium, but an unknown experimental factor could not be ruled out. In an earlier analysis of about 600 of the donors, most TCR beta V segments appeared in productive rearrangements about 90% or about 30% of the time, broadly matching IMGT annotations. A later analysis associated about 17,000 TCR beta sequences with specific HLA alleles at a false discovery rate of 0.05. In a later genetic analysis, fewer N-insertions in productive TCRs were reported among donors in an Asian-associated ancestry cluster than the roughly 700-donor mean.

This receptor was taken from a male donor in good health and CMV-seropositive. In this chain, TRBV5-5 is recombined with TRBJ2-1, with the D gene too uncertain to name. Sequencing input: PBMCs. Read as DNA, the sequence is TGTGCCAGCAGCTTTGTGGAGCGCCGCTACAATGAGCAGTTCTTC. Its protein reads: CASSFVERRYNEQFF.